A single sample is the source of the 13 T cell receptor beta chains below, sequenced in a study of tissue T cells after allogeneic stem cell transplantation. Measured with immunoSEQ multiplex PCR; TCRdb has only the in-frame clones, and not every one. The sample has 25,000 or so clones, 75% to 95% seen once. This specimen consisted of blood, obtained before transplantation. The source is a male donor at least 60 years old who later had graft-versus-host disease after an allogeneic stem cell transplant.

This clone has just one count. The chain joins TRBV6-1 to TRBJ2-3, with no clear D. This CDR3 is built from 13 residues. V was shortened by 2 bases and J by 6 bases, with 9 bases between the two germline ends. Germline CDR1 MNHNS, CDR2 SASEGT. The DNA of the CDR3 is TGTGCCAGCAGTGAAACAAGGCTGGATACGCAGTATTTT. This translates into CASSETRLDTQYF.

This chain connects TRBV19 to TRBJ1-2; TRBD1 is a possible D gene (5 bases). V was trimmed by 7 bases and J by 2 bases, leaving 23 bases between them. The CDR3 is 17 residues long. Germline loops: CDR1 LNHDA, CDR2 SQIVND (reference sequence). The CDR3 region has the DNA TGTGCCAGTACCCCGGGACCCCTCAGACCGCCGAACTATGGCTACACCTTC. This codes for CASTPGPLRPPNYGYTF.

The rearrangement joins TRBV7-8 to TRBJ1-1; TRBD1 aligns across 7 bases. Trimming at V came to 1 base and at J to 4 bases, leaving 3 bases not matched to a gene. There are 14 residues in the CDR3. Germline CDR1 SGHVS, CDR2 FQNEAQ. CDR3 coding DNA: TGTGCCAGCAGCTTAGGGCCAGGGGGCACTGAAGCTTTCTTT. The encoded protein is CASSLGPGGTEAFF.

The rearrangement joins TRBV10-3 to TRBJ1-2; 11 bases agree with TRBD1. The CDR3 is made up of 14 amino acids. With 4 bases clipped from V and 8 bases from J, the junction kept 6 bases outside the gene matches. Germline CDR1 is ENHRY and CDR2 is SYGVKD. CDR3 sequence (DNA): TGTGCCATCAGTGCCGGGACAGGGGGACGGGGCTACACCTTC. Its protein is CAISAGTGGRGYTF.

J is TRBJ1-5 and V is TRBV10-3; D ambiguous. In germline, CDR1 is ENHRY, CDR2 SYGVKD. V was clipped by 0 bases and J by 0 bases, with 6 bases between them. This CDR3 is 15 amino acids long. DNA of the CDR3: TGTGCCATCAGTGAGTCGAGTTATAGCAATCAGCCCCAGCATTTT. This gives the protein CAISESSYSNQPQHF.

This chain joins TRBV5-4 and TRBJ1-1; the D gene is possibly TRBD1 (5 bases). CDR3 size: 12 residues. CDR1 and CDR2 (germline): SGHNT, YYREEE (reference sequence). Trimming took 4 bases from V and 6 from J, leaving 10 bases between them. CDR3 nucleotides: TGTGCCAGCAGCCCTAGGGGAGCTGAAGCTTTCTTT. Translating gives CASSPRGAEAFF.

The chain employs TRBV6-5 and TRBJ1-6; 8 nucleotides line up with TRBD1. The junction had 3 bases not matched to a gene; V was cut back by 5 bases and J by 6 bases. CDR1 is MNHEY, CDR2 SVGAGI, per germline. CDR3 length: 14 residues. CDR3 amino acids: CASSTGTGNSPLHF. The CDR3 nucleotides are TGTGCCAGCAGTACCGGGACAGGTAATTCACCCCTCCACTTT.

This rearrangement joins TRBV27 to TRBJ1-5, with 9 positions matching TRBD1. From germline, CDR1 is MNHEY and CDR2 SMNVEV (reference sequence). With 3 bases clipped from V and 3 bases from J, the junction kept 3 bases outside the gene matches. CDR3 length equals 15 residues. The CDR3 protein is CASSFGTGNNQPQHF. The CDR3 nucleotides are TGTGCCAGCAGTTTTGGGACAGGGAACAATCAGCCCCAGCATTTT.

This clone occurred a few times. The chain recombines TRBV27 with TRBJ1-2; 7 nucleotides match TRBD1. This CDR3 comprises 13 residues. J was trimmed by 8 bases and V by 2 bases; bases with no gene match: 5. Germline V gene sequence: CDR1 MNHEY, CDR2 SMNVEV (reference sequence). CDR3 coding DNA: TGTGCCAGCAGTTTAGACAGGGCCTACGGCTACACCTTC. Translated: CASSLDRAYGYTF.

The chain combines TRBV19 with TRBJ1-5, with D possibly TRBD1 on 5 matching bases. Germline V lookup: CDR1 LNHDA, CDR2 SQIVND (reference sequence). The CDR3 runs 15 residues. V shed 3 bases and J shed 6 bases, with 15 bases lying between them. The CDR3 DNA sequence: TGTGCCAGTAGTATGATGGGGCAGCTTGGTCAGCCCCAGCATTTT. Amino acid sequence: CASSMMGQLGQPQHF. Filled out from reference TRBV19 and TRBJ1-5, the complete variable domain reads DGGITQSPKYLFRKEGQNVTLSCEQNLNHDAMYWYRQDPGQGLRLIYYSQIVNDFQKGDIAEGYSVSREKKESFPLTVTSAQKNPTAFYLCASSMMGQLGQPQHFGDGTRLSIL.

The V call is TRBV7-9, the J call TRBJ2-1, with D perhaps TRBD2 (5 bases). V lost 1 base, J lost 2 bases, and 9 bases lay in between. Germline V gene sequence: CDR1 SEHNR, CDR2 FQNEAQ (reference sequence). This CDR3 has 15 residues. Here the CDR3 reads CASSLGSVAYNEQFF. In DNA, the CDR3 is TGTGCCAGCAGCTTAGGTAGCGTCGCCTACAATGAGCAGTTCTTC.

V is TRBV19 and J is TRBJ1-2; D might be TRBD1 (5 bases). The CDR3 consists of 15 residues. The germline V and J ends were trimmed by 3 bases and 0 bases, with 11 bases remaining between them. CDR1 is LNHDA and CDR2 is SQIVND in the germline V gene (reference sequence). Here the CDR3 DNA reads TGTGCCAGTAGTATCACTCAGGGAGCTAACTATGGCTACACCTTC. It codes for CASSITQGANYGYTF.

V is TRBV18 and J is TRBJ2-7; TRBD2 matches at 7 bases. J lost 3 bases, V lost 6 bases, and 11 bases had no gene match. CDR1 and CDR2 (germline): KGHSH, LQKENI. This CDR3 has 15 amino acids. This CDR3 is CASSTPKGTIYEQYF. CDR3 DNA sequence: TGTGCCAGCTCTACCCCAAAGGGGACTATCTACGAGCAGTACTTC.